The 21 T cell receptor beta chains in this list originate from one sample, sequenced in a study of cytomegalovirus exposure and HLA in healthy donors. The study ran its PCR with 60 Vbeta and 13 Jbeta primers. Profiled with immunoSEQ multiplex PCR; TCRdb holds only in-frame clones, not every one. The sample consists of 100,000 to 150,000 clones, under 90% of them appearing once. The sequenced material came from PBMCs. The receptors derive from a man aged 18 to 29 in good health and CMV-seronegative.

V is TRBV25-1 and J is TRBJ2-3; D uncertain. Trimming stripped 3 bases from V and 2 bases from J, with 6 bases between. CDR3 size: 13 residues. The V gene's germline CDR1 is MGHDK and CDR2 SYGVNS. The CDR3, as DNA: TGTGCCAGCAGTGATGGGCTCACAGATACGCAGTATTTT. As protein: CASSDGLTDTQYF.

This chain links TRBV10-3 with TRBJ2-7, with 8 bases fitting TRBD2. V gave up 4 bases and J gave up 2 bases; unmatched junction bases: 7. Germline V lookup: CDR1 ENHRY, CDR2 SYGVKD. The CDR3 length is 15 residues. CDR3 DNA: TGTGCCATCAGTGGCAGCGGGGGCGTAACCTACGAGCAGTACTTC. Amino acid sequence: CAISGSGGVTYEQYF.

This clone is a singleton in its sample. The V and J genes are TRBV10-2 and TRBJ1-1; no definite D call. The CDR3 has 14 amino acids. Trimming took 4 bases from V and 1 from J, leaving 10 bases between them. From germline, CDR1 is WSHSY and CDR2 SAAADI. CDR3: CASSGGGGNTEAFF. The CDR3 region has the DNA TGCGCCAGCAGTGGAGGTGGAGGGAACACTGAAGCTTTCTTT.

This chain uses TRBV4-3 with TRBJ2-1; D may be TRBD1 (6 bases). V lost 3 bases to trimming and J lost 9 bases, with 9 bases between them. The CDR3 sequence is 12 residues long. CDR1 is LGHNA and CDR2 is YSLEER in the germline V gene. CDR3 residues: CASSHDRSEQFF. The CDR3 nucleotides are TGCGCCAGCAGCCACGACAGGTCTGAGCAGTTCTTC.

The V and J genes are TRBV7-9 and TRBJ2-1; 8 nucleotides match TRBD2. This CDR3 contains 15 residues. Germline-derived CDR1 and CDR2 are SEHNR and FQNEAQ (reference sequence). Germline trimming cut 1 base from V and 2 bases from J; bases unmatched to any gene: 1. The CDR3 nucleotides read TGTGCCAGCAGCTTAGGCGGGGGGCCCTACAATGAGCAGTTCTTC. Its translation is CASSLGGGPYNEQFF.

On this clone itself: The sample contains more than one DNA sequence encoding this CDR3. The chain has TRBV6-4 and TRBJ2-3; 16 bases fit TRBD2. V was clipped by 6 bases and J by 4 bases; unmatched bases: 1. The germline CDR1 and CDR2 sequences are MRHNA and SNTAGT. The CDR3 covers 15 residues. The CDR3 region has the DNA TGTGCCAGCAGCGGGACTAGCGGGGGGGCAGATACGCAGTATTTT. Residues: CASSGTSGGADTQYF.

V is TRBV15 and J is TRBJ1-1, with D possibly matching TRBD1 (6 bases). Germline assignment: CDR1 LNHNV and CDR2 YYDKDF (reference sequence). V was shortened by 0 bases and J by 7 bases, with 15 bases between the two germline ends. CDR3 length equals 15 residues. The CDR3 DNA follows: TGTGCCACCAGCAGAGAAGTGGGAGGGGGGCGTGAAGCTTTCTTT. Residues: CATSREVGGGREAFF.

This chain links TRBV9 with TRBJ1-6; D is undetermined. V was trimmed by 4 bases and J by 7 bases, leaving 15 bases between them. The CDR3 sequence is 15 residues long. Per germline, CDR1 SGDLS and CDR2 YYNGEE. The CDR3 region is CASSSREGDNSPLHF. DNA of the CDR3: TGTGCCAGCAGCAGCCGGGAGGGAGACAATTCACCCCTCCACTTT.

This sequence joins TRBV6-5 and TRBJ2-1; 9 positions match TRBD1. V trimming: 6 bases; J trimming: 4 bases; junction bases outside the gene matches: 7. Germline assignment: CDR1 MNHEY and CDR2 SVGAGI. The CDR3 has 15 residues. CDR3 amino acids: CASRGATGGYNEQFF. In DNA form, the CDR3 reads TGTGCCAGCAGGGGAGCGACAGGGGGGTACAATGAGCAGTTCTTC.

V is TRBV5-4 and J is TRBJ1-1; the D is unclear. The germline V gene encodes CDR1 SGHNT and CDR2 YYREEE (reference sequence). V was clipped by 4 bases and J by 1 base, with 14 bases between them. The CDR3 has 15 amino acids. The CDR3 is CASSGLLGPNTEAFF. In DNA, the CDR3 is TGTGCCAGCAGCGGGCTACTAGGACCGAACACTGAAGCTTTCTTT. The variable domain in full, with the rest retrieved from reference TRBV5-4 and TRBJ1-1, is ETGVTQSPTHLIKTRGQQVTLRCSSQSGHNTVSWYQQALGQGPQFIFQYYREEENGRGNFPPRFSGLQFPNYSSELNVNALELDDSALYLCASSGLLGPNTEAFFGQGTRLTVV.

This clone came up a few times. V gene TRBV10-2 combines with J gene TRBJ1-1, with TRBD1 matching over 9 bases. Looked up from germline, CDR1 is WSHSY and CDR2 is SAAADI. V was clipped by 6 bases and J by 1 base; unmatched bases: 3. The CDR3 is 14 amino acids. The CDR3 nucleotides are TGCGCCAGCAGCCAACAGGGGGCGAACACTGAAGCTTTCTTT. It yields the protein CASSQQGANTEAFF.

This chain joins TRBV6-6 and TRBJ1-2, with TRBD1 matching 8 bases. Germline V gives CDR1 MNHNY, CDR2 SVGAGI (reference sequence). V shed 5 bases and J 6 bases; nucleotides not matched to a gene: 11. The CDR3 spans 15 residues. In nucleotides, the CDR3 is TGTGCCAGCAGTCATGACAGGGGTAACTCGGATGGCTACACCTTC. It specifies CASSHDRGNSDGYTF.

This sequence joins TRBV29-1 and TRBJ1-5; 9 nucleotides match TRBD1. Germline V lookup: CDR1 SQVTM, CDR2 ANQGSEA. The CDR3 extends over 13 amino acids. J gave up 4 bases and V 6 bases, and 4 bases lay outside the gene matches. As DNA, the CDR3 is TGCAGCGTCCGGGACAGGGCTAATCAGCCCCAGCATTTT. Protein: CSVRDRANQPQHF.

The genes are TRBV5-1 and TRBJ1-2; 7 bases line up with TRBD1. V trimming: 0 bases; J trimming: 4 bases; junction bases outside the gene matches: 3. Germline CDR1 SGHRS, CDR2 YFSETQ. This CDR3 spans 14 amino acids. CDR3 bases: TGCGCCAGCAGCTTGGGGGACAGATCCTATGGCTACACCTTC. It translates to CASSLGDRSYGYTF.

This clone was counted a single time. This rearrangement joins TRBV28 to TRBJ1-5; 11 bases agree with TRBD1. This CDR3 has 14 residues. Losses at the gene ends were 7 bases for V and 5 bases for J; bases not matched to a gene: 4. CDR1 is MDHEN and CDR2 is SYDVKM in the germline V gene. The CDR3 DNA is TGTGCCAGCAAACCGGGACAGGGGGATCAGCCCCAGCATTTT. As protein: CASKPGQGDQPQHF.

The gene calls are TRBV11-2 and TRBJ2-5; 9 bases match TRBD2. Germline V gene data show CDR1 as SGHAT and CDR2 as FQNNGV. The CDR3 has 14 residues. The J segment lost 10 bases and the V segment lost 0 bases, leaving 6 bases of the junction unmatched. The CDR3 reads CASSLDPSGEGQYF. CDR3 in DNA: TGTGCCAGCAGCTTAGATCCTAGCGGGGAGGGCCAGTACTTC.

V is TRBV4-3 and J is TRBJ1-1; D not certain. With 0 bases removed from V and 4 bases from J, the gap between germline ends came to 12 bases. CDR3 size: 15 residues. Germline V gives CDR1 LGHNA, CDR2 YSLEER. This CDR3 reads CASSQDRTLSTEAFF. CDR3 bases: TGCGCCAGCAGCCAAGATCGTACTTTATCCACTGAAGCTTTCTTT.

The chain joins TRBV6-5 to TRBJ2-7, with TRBD2 matching 14 bases. V lost 5 bases, J lost 9 bases, and 9 bases stayed unmatched. Germline V CDR1 and CDR2: MNHEY, SVGAGI. The CDR3 is made up of 15 amino acids. This CDR3 reads CASSPTGTSGGRQYF. CDR3 nucleotides: TGTGCCAGCAGTCCTACCGGGACTAGCGGGGGTCGGCAGTACTTC.

This clone was recorded only once. This chain uses TRBV29-1 with TRBJ2-5, with a possible D match to TRBD2 (5 bases). Deletions cut 0 bases from V and 1 base from J, with 18 bases between. Germline V gene lookup returns CDR1 SQVTM and CDR2 ANQGSEA. This CDR3 is 17 amino acids long. The CDR3 protein is CSVEESRGPEFQETQYF. In DNA form, the CDR3 reads TGCAGCGTTGAAGAGTCCCGAGGGCCGGAGTTCCAAGAGACCCAGTACTTC. Combining the CDR3 with reference TRBV29-1 and TRBJ2-5 gives the whole variable domain SAVISQKPSRDICQRGTSLTIQCQVDSQVTMMFWYRQQPGQSLTLIATANQGSEATYESGFVIDKFPISRPNLTFSTLTVSNMSPEDSSIYLCSVEESRGPEFQETQYFGPGTRLLVL.

This clone has only one observation. This sequence joins TRBV6-6 and TRBJ1-5; a possible D gene is TRBD1 (6 bases). The V gene lost 6 bases and the J gene lost 5 bases, with 20 bases spanning the gap. Germline CDR1 is MNHNY and CDR2 is SVGAGI (reference sequence). The CDR3 has 16 amino acids. The CDR3 bases are TGTGCCAGCAGGGATATTCTTCAGGGGCATGATCAGCCCCAGCATTTT. Its protein product is CASRDILQGHDQPQHF.

The chain uses TRBV27 and TRBJ2-1, with 11 bases fitting TRBD2. V shed 1 base, J shed 7 bases, and the junction held 12 bases outside the gene matches. CDR3 length equals 18 residues. Germline V gives CDR1 MNHEY, CDR2 SMNVEV (reference sequence). The CDR3 here is CASSLFPVSSGGKNEQFF. The CDR3 DNA reads as TGTGCCAGCAGTTTATTTCCTGTTTCTAGCGGGGGGAAGAATGAGCAGTTCTTC.